This T cell receptor beta chain stems from a study of T cell responses to AZD1222 COVID-19 vaccine. Study information: Second doses at about 4 or about 12 weeks were pooled.

Study results and limitations: Donors, mostly white British, included more females; clonal diversity was possibly underestimated. Spike-specific TCR breadth and depth grew following two AZD1222 doses.

Points on this clone: What it binds is not known.

Clones were sequenced by immunoSEQ multiplex PCR, and TCRdb holds only the in-frame ones, with some missing. This table has 94,000 or so clones, roughly 88% appearing once. V was pared by 4 bases and J by 4 bases, with 5 bases of the junction left unmatched. The CDR3 extends over 15 amino acids. From germline, CDR1 is SGHNT and CDR2 YYREEE (reference sequence). The sequence came from an adult in good health. This sample comprised peripheral blood, obtained on day 0 of AZD1222 vaccination. J is TRBJ1-3 and V is TRBV5-4; TRBD1 agrees at 10 bases. CDR3 bases: TGTGCCAGCAGCCGGACAGGGGGTAGGGGAAACACCATATATTTT. Its protein is CASSRTGGRGNTIYF. Using reference TRBV5-4 and TRBJ1-3 for the parts outside the CDR3, the full variable domain is ETGVTQSPTHLIKTRGQQVTLRCSSQSGHNTVSWYQQALGQGPQFIFQYYREEENGRGNFPPRFSGLQFPNYSSELNVNALELDDSALYLCASSRTGGRGNTIYFGEGSWLTVV.